This T cell receptor (beta chain) was documented in a study of T cell changes during pregnancy in multiple sclerosis. The germline gives CDR1 MNHNS, CDR2 SASEGT. The CDR3 length is 15 residues. V was clipped by 3 bases and J by 5 bases; unmatched bases: 9. Using immunoSEQ multiplex PCR, the repertoire was profiled, and TCRdb retains in-frame clones only, with some absent. The data contain 40,000 to 45,000 clones, roughly 92% of them singletons. Sequenced input: peripheral blood. The chain couples TRBV6-1 to TRBJ2-7; TRBD2 matches 8 bases. The origin of this receptor is a female donor with multiple sclerosis, enrolled in a pregnancy study. The CDR3 loop reads CASSDNSGTRNEQYF. The CDR3, as DNA: TGTGCCAGCAGTGATAATAGCGGGACTAGAAACGAGCAGTACTTC.